This T cell receptor (beta chain) derives from a study of cytomegalovirus exposure and HLA in healthy donors. With 60 Vbeta and 13 Jbeta primers, the PCR was carried out. Assay: immunoSEQ multiplex PCR; the TCRdb copy retains only in-frame clones and omits some. The sample comprises about 100,000 clones, around 81% of which are singletons, and approximately 4% rests with the top ten. Germline assignment: CDR1 SEHNR and CDR2 FQNEAQ (reference sequence). The CDR3 totals 15 residues. With 4 bases clipped from V and 1 base from J, the junction kept 6 bases outside the gene matches. Sequenced sample: PBMCs. The gene calls are TRBV7-9 and TRBJ1-1; 7 nucleotides match TRBD1. This TCR was sampled from a woman aged 70-85 years in good health and CMV-seropositive. The CDR3 spells CASSSRGQANTEAFF. DNA of the CDR3: TGTGCCAGCAGCTCTCGCGGACAGGCGAACACTGAAGCTTTCTTT.